These T cell receptor beta chains were read from a single sample in a study of T cell changes during pregnancy in multiple sclerosis. Using immunoSEQ multiplex PCR, the repertoire was profiled, and TCRdb retains in-frame clones only, with some absent. The sample has roughly 88,000 clones; approximately 92% are singletons. The sample here was peripheral blood, taken in the first trimester of pregnancy. The origin of the receptors is a female donor with multiple sclerosis, enrolled in a pregnancy study. The CDR3 runs from the conserved cysteine through the conserved F or W. D genes are given only for firm matches. Not every row has a clone size; where given, it reads once, few, many or a size class.

abundance	v_gene	j_gene	d_gene	len	CDR3aa	CDR3nt
-	TRBV10-1	TRBJ2-4	TRBD2	23	CASRYPGLALIARGPIAKNIQYF	TGCGCCAGCAGGTATCCGGGACTAGCTCTTATAGCGAGGGGACCTATAGCCAAAAACATTCAGTACTTC
-	TRBV27	TRBJ2-1	TRBD2	18	CASSLTSGSGFSYNEQFF	TGTGCCAGCAGTTTGACTAGCGGGAGTGGCTTCTCCTACAATGAGCAGTTCTTC
few	TRBV5-1	TRBJ1-3	-	15	CASSLSAEVGNTIYF	TGCGCCAGCAGCTTGTCAGCGGAGGTTGGAAACACCATATATTTT
once	TRBV11-2	TRBJ2-1	TRBD2	13	CAESTSGRNEQFF	TGTGCGGAGTCGACTAGCGGGCGCAATGAGCAGTTCTTC
-	TRBV4-1	TRBJ2-5	TRBD1	15	CASSQGDRSQETQYF	TGCGCCAGCAGCCAGGGGGACAGGTCCCAAGAGACCCAGTACTTC
-	TRBV7-3	TRBJ2-5	-	16	CASSLVGRRLEETQYF	TGTGCCAGCAGCTTAGTGGGGAGGCGCCTTGAAGAGACCCAGTACTTC
-	TRBV7-2	TRBJ2-5	TRBD1	16	CASSPTGTGYQETQYF	TGTGCCAGCAGCCCAACCGGGACAGGGTACCAGGAGACCCAGTACTTC
-	TRBV5-1	TRBJ1-1	-	14	CASSLERGVQEAFF	TGCGCCAGCAGCTTGGAGCGCGGGGTACAAGAAGCTTTCTTT
few	TRBV28	TRBJ1-1	-	12	CASSLQGNEAFF	TGTGCCAGCAGTTTGCAGGGGAATGAAGCTTTCTTT
-	TRBV5-6	TRBJ1-5	TRBD1	16	CASSFGTGERNQPQHF	TGTGCCAGCAGCTTCGGGACAGGGGAGCGCAATCAGCCCCAGCATTTT
-	TRBV9	TRBJ1-5	-	14	CASSPSKSNQPQHF	TGTGCCAGCAGCCCGTCTAAAAGCAATCAGCCCCAGCATTTT
-	TRBV18	TRBJ2-4	-	15	CASSPPLIQENIQYF	TGTGCCAGCTCACCACCCCTCATCCAGGAAAACATTCAGTACTTC
-	TRBV2	TRBJ1-2	-	12	CASRRVNYGYTF	TGTGCCAGCAGGCGGGTTAACTATGGCTACACCTTC
-	TRBV2	TRBJ2-5	-	11	CASSESGTQYF	TGTGCCAGCAGTGAGTCGGGGACCCAGTACTTC
once	TRBV4-1	TRBJ2-1	TRBD2	16	CASSQEASGSYNEQFF	TGCGCCAGCAGCCAAGAGGCTAGCGGGTCCTACAATGAGCAGTTCTTC
-	TRBV5-1	TRBJ2-7	TRBD2	15	CASSFNSGPTYEQYF	TGCGCCAGCAGCTTCAATAGCGGGCCCACCTACGAGCAGTACTTC
-	TRBV19	TRBJ2-2	TRBD2	15	CASGLAGGLAGELFF	TGTGCCTCGGGACTAGCGGGAGGGTTGGCCGGGGAGCTGTTTTTT
-	TRBV5-1	TRBJ1-1	TRBD1	14	CASSEQGVNTEAFF	TGCGCCAGCAGCGAACAGGGGGTGAACACTGAAGCTTTCTTT
-	TRBV15	TRBJ2-2	TRBD1	14	CATSTRTGEGELFF	TGTGCCACCAGCACCAGGACAGGGGAGGGGGAGCTGTTTTTT
-	TRBV18	TRBJ1-3	-	16	CASSPLDSIRGNTIYF	TGTGCCAGCTCACCCCTGGACAGCATCAGGGGAAACACCATATATTTT
-	TRBV30	TRBJ1-1	-	13	CAWVQHPNTEAFF	TGTGCCTGGGTTCAACACCCGAACACTGAAGCTTTCTTT
-	TRBV5-1	TRBJ2-1	TRBD1	15	CASSPGTGVYNEQFF	TGCGCCAGCAGCCCCGGGACAGGAGTTTACAATGAGCAGTTCTTC
-	TRBV2	TRBJ2-7	-	12	CASRPPDGWQYF	TGTGCCAGCAGACCTCCCGACGGGTGGCAGTACTTC
once	TRBV27	TRBJ1-5	-	15	CASSRAGAGEQPQHF	TGTGCCAGCAGTCGCGCGGGGGCAGGGGAACAGCCCCAGCATTTT
once	TRBV4-1	TRBJ2-1	-	16	CASSQDDGGVINEQFF	TGCGCCAGCAGCCAAGATGACGGCGGGGTCATAAATGAGCAGTTCTTC
few	TRBV11-3	TRBJ1-1	TRBD1	20	CASSLDLEPGQGHINTEAFF	TGTGCCAGCAGCTTAGACCTCGAGCCCGGACAGGGCCATATCAACACTGAAGCTTTCTTT
-	TRBV6-5	TRBJ2-7	TRBD2	15	CASSYWGGRAYEQYF	TGTGCCAGCAGTTACTGGGGCGGGAGGGCCTACGAGCAGTACTTC
-	TRBV28	TRBJ1-1	-	16	CASSSGWGGGGTEAFF	TGTGCCAGCAGTTCCGGTTGGGGGGGTGGGGGCACTGAAGCTTTCTTT
-	TRBV25-1	TRBJ1-1	-	15	CASSENHRVNTEAFF	TGTGCCAGCAGTGAAAACCACAGGGTGAACACTGAAGCTTTCTTT
-	TRBV2	TRBJ1-5	TRBD1	14	CASRGDSRNQPQHF	TGTGCCAGCAGGGGGGACAGCCGCAATCAGCCCCAGCATTTT
-	TRBV28	TRBJ1-1	TRBD1	14	CASGTGAQNTEAFF	TGTGCCAGCGGGACAGGGGCCCAGAACACTGAAGCTTTCTTT
-	TRBV10-3	TRBJ2-1	TRBD2	19	CAISEFRLAGGSAQSEQFF	TGTGCCATCAGTGAGTTCCGACTAGCGGGAGGGAGTGCGCAAAGTGAGCAGTTCTTC
-	TRBV4-3	TRBJ2-1	-	22	CASSQDSGGRGGLGGLGDEQFF	TGCGCCAGCAGCCAAGATTCGGGGGGTAGGGGGGGGCTCGGCGGTTTGGGTGATGAGCAGTTCTTC
-	TRBV18	TRBJ2-5	-	14	CASSPVGVQETQYF	TGTGCCAGCTCACCAGTCGGGGTACAAGAGACCCAGTACTTC
-	TRBV5-4	TRBJ1-2	-	12	CASSPDSYGYTF	TGTGCCAGCAGCCCTGACAGCTATGGCTACACCTTC
-	TRBV6-4	TRBJ1-5	-	13	CASSESLSQPQHF	TGTGCCAGCAGTGAGAGTTTAAGTCAGCCCCAGCATTTT
-	TRBV5-1	TRBJ2-4	TRBD1	16	CASSLGDRGNQNIQYF	TGCGCCAGCAGCTTGGGGGACAGGGGTAACCAAAACATTCAGTACTTC
-	TRBV27	TRBJ2-3	TRBD2	15	CATQSGLAGTDTQYF	TGTGCCACCCAATCGGGACTAGCGGGCACAGATACGCAGTATTTT